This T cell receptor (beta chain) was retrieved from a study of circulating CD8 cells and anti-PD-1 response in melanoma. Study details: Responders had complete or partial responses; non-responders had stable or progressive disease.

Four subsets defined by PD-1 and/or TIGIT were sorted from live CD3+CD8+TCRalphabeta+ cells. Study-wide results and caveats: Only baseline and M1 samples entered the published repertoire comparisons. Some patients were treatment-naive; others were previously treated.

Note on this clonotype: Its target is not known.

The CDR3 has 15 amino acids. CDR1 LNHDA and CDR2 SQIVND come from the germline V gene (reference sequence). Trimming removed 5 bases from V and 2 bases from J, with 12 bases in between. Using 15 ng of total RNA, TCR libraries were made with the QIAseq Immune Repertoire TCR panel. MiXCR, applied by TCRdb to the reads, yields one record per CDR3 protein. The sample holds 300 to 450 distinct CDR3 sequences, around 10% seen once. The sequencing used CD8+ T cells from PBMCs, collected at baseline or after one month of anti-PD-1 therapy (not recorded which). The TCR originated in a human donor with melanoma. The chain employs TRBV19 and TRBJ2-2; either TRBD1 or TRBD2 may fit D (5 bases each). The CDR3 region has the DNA TGTGCCAGTAGTGACCGAGGGGCTAACACCGGGGAGCTGTTTTTT. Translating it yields CASSDRGANTGELFF.